This TCR beta chain originates from a study of blood T cell repertoires in COVID-19 (dated by TCRdb to 2018 to 2021). For the study in its entirety: Samples covering the acute and convalescent phases of COVID-19 were provided by collaborators in the United States, Italy and Spain. Subjects who had been exposed to COVID-19, were actively infected with it, or had recovered from it provided the deeply sampled blood TCRbeta repertoires that made up the dataset. Where available, HLA class I and class II types were taken from metadata supplied by the sample provider and were not determined by assay-based typing. The material from the prospective study consisted of cDNA or gDNA derived from T cells, B-cell-depleted T cells, or PBMCs. Sample metadata almost always included a de-identified subject ID, COVID-19 status, age in years and sex. The samples were drawn from two sources: the first 160 participants of the ongoing ImmuneRACE study, and about 1,300 subjects contributed by 6 global collaborators. The repertoires were released in a freely available public database intended as a resource for research on the immune response to SARS-CoV-2. Broad study findings and their caveats: The amount of clinical and demographic metadata varied by source and participant and was provided uncurated.

Each collaborating institution followed its own protocols to collect whole blood in K2EDTA tubes. For TCRbeta analysis, collaborators shipped samples in one of three forms: frozen whole blood, isolated PBMCs, or DNA extracted from either of those sample types. TCRbeta CDR3 regions were amplified from genomic DNA using the immunoSEQ Assay, a bias-controlled multiplex PCR. In the paper's pipeline: Within the assay, amplification of reference gene primers was used to estimate how many nucleated cells each sample contained. To quantify the absolute abundance of each unique TCRbeta CDR3 rearrangement, sequence reads were collapsed and filtered. For each sample, productive Simpson clonality was calculated as the square root of Simpson's diversity index across productive rearrangements. The table comes from immuneACCESS by way of TCRdb, which keeps in-frame sequences with V and J called. Part of the clones is missing from these tables; in studies checked, under half for an unresolved V gene and the rest for unknown reasons. That table is the source of V, J and clone size, and D and trimming were worked out from the DNA. Here the sample has around 67,000 clones; 84% occur a single time. The top ten clones comprise about a third of the sample.

Remarks on this clone: It has no known antigen specificity. Base qualities are not at hand, and no much larger clone is one base apart.

This receptor was obtained from a man between 65 and 85 years old with acute or convalescent COVID-19. The source material was peripheral blood.

The CDR3 protein: CASSEWQGMNTEAFF. The nucleotides read TGTGCCAGCAGTGAATGGCAGGGAATGAACACTGAAGCTTTCTTT. The V gene is TRBV25-1 and the J gene is TRBJ1-1, and TRBD1 may be the D gene, going by 5 matching bases. Trimming costs V 1 base and J 0 bases, and their ends lie 9 bases apart. There are 15 amino acids in the CDR3, from cysteine to phenylalanine inclusive. The entry retains the CDR3 DNA only, 45 bases that are in frame from base 1. Via the germline V gene, CDR1 is MGHDK and CDR2 SYGVNS.